This TCR beta chain derives from a study of cytomegalovirus exposure and HLA in healthy donors. Looking at the study overall: The same platform was used for the 130 or so validation repertoires as for the 650 to 700 first-cohort repertoires, as reported in a later analysis. Regarding the study as a whole: First-cohort TCR clusters were later found to tend to co-occur in the 90 to 150 validation repertoires. Some TCR beta chains (around 180 of them) were listed as cytomegalovirus-associated.

V lost 4 bases and J 1 base, leaving 10 bases between the germline ends. The CDR3 contains 14 residues. The V gene's germline CDR1 is LGHNT and CDR2 FRNRAP. The donors were part of the approximately 120-subject validation cohort, which stood apart from the approximately 670-subject first cohort. The data were produced by immunoSEQ multiplex PCR, yet TCRdb's version contains in-frame clones alone and is incomplete. Counted here are 300,000 to 400,000 clones, approximately 88% occurring once; the ten biggest clones make up around 0.91%. On this clone: No antigen is known for it.

The V call is TRBV12-5, the J call TRBJ2-5; no definite D call. This clonotype originated in a man younger than 45 in good health and CMV-seronegative. Sequences were obtained from PBMCs. In DNA form, the CDR3 reads TGTGCTAGTGGTTCTCCTTACTTCCAAGAGACCCAGTACTTC. Protein sequence: CASGSPYFQETQYF. The variable domain in full, with the rest retrieved from reference TRBV12-5 and TRBJ2-5, is DARVTQTPRHKVTEMGQEVTMRCQPILGHNTVFWYRQTMMQGLELLAYFRNRAPLDDSGMPKDRFSAEMPDATLATLKIQPSEPRDSAVYFCASGSPYFQETQYFGPGTRLLVL.